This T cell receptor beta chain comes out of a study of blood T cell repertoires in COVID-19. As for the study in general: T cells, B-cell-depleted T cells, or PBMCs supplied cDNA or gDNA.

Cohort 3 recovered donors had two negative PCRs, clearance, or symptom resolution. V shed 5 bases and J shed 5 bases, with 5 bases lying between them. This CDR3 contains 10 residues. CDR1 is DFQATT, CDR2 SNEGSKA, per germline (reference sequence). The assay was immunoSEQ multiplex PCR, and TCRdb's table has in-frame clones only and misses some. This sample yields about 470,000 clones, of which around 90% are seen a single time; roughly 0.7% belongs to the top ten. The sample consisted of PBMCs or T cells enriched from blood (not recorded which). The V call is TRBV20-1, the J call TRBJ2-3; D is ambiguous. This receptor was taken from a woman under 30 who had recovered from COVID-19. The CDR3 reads CSASGDTQYF. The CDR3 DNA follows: TGCAGTGCTTCGGGAGATACGCAGTATTTT.